A single sample is the source of the 32 T cell receptor beta chains below, sequenced in a study of blood T cell repertoires in COVID-19. Profiled with immunoSEQ multiplex PCR; TCRdb holds only in-frame clones, not every one. In the table there are around 220,000 clones, around 90% of which are singletons. The sequencing sample was made of PBMCs or T cells enriched from blood (not recorded which). The receptor set was obtained from a man aged 25-40 years who had been exposed to COVID-19.

This chain joins TRBV5-4 and TRBJ2-1, with a weak D call TRBD2 (5 bases). The CDR3 length is 15 residues. Germline lookup yields CDR1 SGHNT and CDR2 YYREEE (reference sequence). V lost 4 bases to trimming and J lost 2 bases, with 13 bases between them. The CDR3 sequence: CASSPVSGTYNEQFF. The CDR3 bases are TGTGCCAGCAGCCCGGTTTCCGGGACCTACAATGAGCAGTTCTTC.

This clone was detected a few times. The chain employs TRBV7-2 and TRBJ1-1, with D hard to call. CDR1 SGHTA and CDR2 FQGNSA come from the germline V gene. This CDR3 is built from 13 residues. With 11 bases removed from V and 2 bases from J, the gap between germline ends came to 15 bases. As DNA, the CDR3 is TGTGCCGCCGCGCCGAGTCACAACACTGAAGCTTTCTTT. As protein: CAAAPSHNTEAFF.

This chain's CDR3 is CASSVQGSNYGYTF. Written as DNA, the CDR3 is TGTGCCAGTAGTGTACAGGGTTCTAACTATGGCTACACCTTC. The V call is TRBV19, the J call TRBJ1-2; maybe TRBD1 (6 bases). The CDR3 has 14 amino acids. Trimming shortened V by 5 bases and J by 0 bases, and 10 bases separated the two germline ends. Germline CDR1 and CDR2: LNHDA and SQIVND (reference sequence).

The chain carries TRBV3-1 (or the pseudogene TRBV3-2) and TRBJ2-3, with 9 nucleotides matching TRBD2. Germline CDR1 LGHDT, CDR2 YNNKEL (reference sequence). V lost 1 base and J lost 7; bases outside the gene matches: 9. The CDR3 spans 16 residues. The CDR3 protein is CASSQVVAGAVNTQYF. The DNA of the CDR3 is TGTGCCAGCAGCCAAGTTGTAGCGGGGGCTGTGAATACGCAGTATTTT.

The J gene is TRBJ1-1, the V gene TRBV9, with 9 bases fitting TRBD1. CDR1 SGDLS and CDR2 YYNGEE come from the germline V gene. This CDR3 is built from 15 residues. J lost 6 bases, V lost 2 bases, and 8 bases had no gene match. DNA of the CDR3: TGTGCCAGCAGCGTGACCGGGACAGGGTTGTCTGAAGCTTTCTTT. Protein product: CASSVTGTGLSEAFF.

This chain joins TRBV6-2 or TRBV6-3 and TRBJ2-1, with TRBD2 matching over 8 bases. CDR1 is MNHEY, CDR2 SVGEGT, per germline. CDR3 length equals 15 residues. V shed 6 bases and J 7 bases; nucleotides not matched to a gene: 11. CDR3 sequence (DNA): TGTGCCAGCAGCTATACCGGGACTAGTCTTAATGAGCAGTTCTTC. Translated, it gives CASSYTGTSLNEQFF.

This chain uses TRBV18 with TRBJ2-5, with a tentative D call TRBD2 (6 bases). Germline-derived CDR1 and CDR2 are KGHSH and LQKENI. Between the trimmed V and J ends, which lost 5 bases and 4 bases, there was a span of 14 bases. The CDR3 loop spans 14 amino acids. The CDR3 sequence is CASSNNMGGETQYF. CDR3 bases: TGTGCCAGCTCAAACAATATGGGGGGAGAGACCCAGTACTTC.

This clone has a single count. This chain uses TRBV5-4 with TRBJ2-7, with D hard to call. V was trimmed by 1 base and J by 3 bases, leaving 5 bases between them. The CDR3 is 12 residues long. In germline, CDR1 is SGHNT, CDR2 YYREEE (reference sequence). For the CDR3, the DNA is TGTGCCAGCAGCTTGCAGGACTACGAGCAGTACTTC. Amino acid sequence: CASSLQDYEQYF.

There are a few counts of this clone. This CDR3 is also generated by other DNA sequences in the sample. This chain uses TRBV5-4 with TRBJ2-2; 14 bases map to TRBD2. Germline V gene data show CDR1 as SGHNT and CDR2 as YYREEE (reference sequence). The CDR3 sequence is 16 residues long. Trimming removed 4 bases from V and 4 bases from J; junction bases left unmatched: 3. The CDR3 loop is CASSRTSGGSTGELFF. The CDR3 nucleotides read TGTGCCAGCAGCCGGACTAGCGGGGGGAGCACCGGGGAGCTGTTTTTT.

On this clone: Its ends do not fully match the called genes, so a read error is possible. CDR3 residues: CASSTTQAGNQPQHF. The DNA for the CDR3 is TGTGCCAGCAGTACTACACAGGCGGGCAATCAGCCCCAGCATTTT. This rearrangement joins TRBV19 to TRBJ1-5; a possible D gene is TRBD1 (5 bases). The CDR3 length is 15 residues. The germline CDR1 and CDR2 sequences are LNHDA and SQIVND (reference sequence).

V and J are TRBV6-5 and TRBJ1-2; 8 nucleotides agree with TRBD1. There are 12 residues in the CDR3. The germline V gene encodes CDR1 MNHEY and CDR2 SVGAGI. V lost 6 bases and J lost 13; bases outside the gene matches: 10. The CDR3 here is CASREDHRGTTF. CDR3 sequence (DNA): TGTGCCAGCAGGGAGGACCACAGGGGGACCACCTTC.

This clone was detected once. The chain couples TRBV2 to TRBJ2-1, with a possible D match to TRBD1 (5 bases). Trimming stripped 2 bases from V and 4 bases from J, with 12 bases between. CDR1 and CDR2 (germline): SNHLY, FYNNEI. This CDR3 has 15 residues. The chain's CDR3 is CASSELGADYNEQFF. The CDR3 DNA is TGTGCCAGCAGTGAATTAGGGGCCGATTACAATGAGCAGTTCTTC.

This CDR3 reads CASSSTGTDTQYF. CDR3 bases: TGTGCCAGCAGTTCAACAGGCACAGATACGCAGTATTTT. This sequence joins TRBV6-5 and TRBJ2-3; D uncertain. V dropped 4 bases and J dropped 1 base, with 6 bases sitting between them. Germline assignment: CDR1 MNHEY and CDR2 SVGAGI. There are 13 residues in the CDR3.

The CDR3 protein is CATSKFRESNEQFF. The CDR3 DNA reads as TGTGCCACCAGCAAGTTCCGGGAGTCCAATGAGCAGTTCTTC. This rearrangement joins TRBV15 to TRBJ2-1; maybe TRBD2 (6 bases). CDR1 and CDR2 from the germline V gene are LNHNV and YYDKDF (reference sequence). Between the trimmed V and J ends, which lost 4 bases and 6 bases, there was a span of 13 bases. The CDR3 sequence is 14 residues long.

The chain employs TRBV11-2 and TRBJ2-6, with 7 bases aligning to TRBD1. CDR3 length: 16 amino acids. V shed 5 bases, J shed 2 bases, and the junction held 6 bases outside the gene matches. CDR1 is SGHAT, CDR2 FQNNGV, per germline. CDR3: CASSAIRGPGANVLTF. In DNA, the CDR3 is TGTGCCAGCAGCGCAATAAGGGGGCCTGGGGCCAACGTCCTGACTTTC.

This rearrangement joins TRBV29-1 to TRBJ1-2; TRBD1 matches at 7 bases. V was clipped by 7 bases and J by 2 bases; unmatched bases: 10. There are 14 residues in the CDR3. Germline V gene data show CDR1 as SQVTM and CDR2 as ANQGSEA. CDR3 in amino acids: CSANLRGQNYGYTF. CDR3 coding DNA: TGCAGCGCAAACCTACGGGGACAGAACTATGGCTACACCTTC.

About this clone: This sample also contains other DNA sequences that code for the same CDR3. The genes are TRBV19 and TRBJ2-3; 8 nucleotides match TRBD2. This CDR3 spans 14 amino acids. Trimming removed 6 bases from V and 2 bases from J; junction bases left unmatched: 4. Germline V gene sequence: CDR1 LNHDA, CDR2 SQIVND (reference sequence). The CDR3 nucleotides are TGTGCCAGTAGCGGGGGGGACTCCACAGATACGCAGTATTTT. It codes for CASSGGDSTDTQYF.

The chain links TRBV5-1 to TRBJ2-7, with TRBD2 matching 10 bases. The CDR3 is 16 residues long. V shed 4 bases and J 3 bases; nucleotides not matched to a gene: 10. From germline, CDR1 is SGHRS and CDR2 YFSETQ. The CDR3 sequence is CASSTATSGEVYEQYF. In DNA form, the CDR3 reads TGCGCCAGCAGCACCGCAACTAGCGGGGAGGTCTACGAGCAGTACTTC. Variable domain in full (rest from reference TRBV5-1 and TRBJ2-7): KAGVTQTPRYLIKTRGQQVTLSCSPISGHRSVSWYQQTPGQGLQFLFEYFSETQRNKGNFPGRFSGRQFSNSRSEMNVSTLELGDSALYLCASSTATSGEVYEQYFGPGTRLTVT.

The rearrangement uses TRBV19 and TRBJ2-1, with 7 nucleotides matching TRBD2. Trimming removed 6 bases from V and 2 bases from J; junction bases left unmatched: 10. The CDR3 spans 16 residues. Germline CDR1 and CDR2: LNHDA and SQIVND (reference sequence). Here the CDR3 reads CASRQDHGTTYNEQFF. In nucleotides, the CDR3 is TGTGCCAGTAGACAAGACCACGGGACTACCTACAATGAGCAGTTCTTC.

V gene TRBV28 combines with J gene TRBJ2-7; 12 bases fit TRBD2. Germline CDR1 reads MDHEN; CDR2 reads SYDVKM. There are 15 residues in the CDR3. The V and J ends lost 4 bases and 4 bases, in that order; junction bases with no gene match: 5. CDR3 DNA: TGTGCCAGCAGTTATCTAGCGGGGGGGATTTACGAGCAGTACTTC. This codes for CASSYLAGGIYEQYF.

This rearrangement joins TRBV9 to TRBJ1-2, with TRBD1 as a possible D gene (6 bases). Trimming cost V 2 bases and J 3 bases, with 14 bases left between them. Germline V gives CDR1 SGDLS, CDR2 YYNGEE. The CDR3 spans 15 residues. CDR3 residues: CASSVGGPWDYGYTF. CDR3 coding DNA: TGTGCCAGCAGCGTGGGGGGGCCTTGGGACTATGGCTACACCTTC.

This chain uses TRBV29-1 with TRBJ2-7, with 7 bases fitting TRBD1. V lost 5 bases to trimming and J lost 0 bases; unmatched junction nucleotides: 4. There are 13 residues in the CDR3. CDR1 and CDR2 from the germline V gene are SQVTM and ANQGSEA. Here the CDR3 reads CSVRQGSSYEQYF. The CDR3 nucleotides read TGCAGCGTTAGACAGGGAAGCTCCTACGAGCAGTACTTC.

In DNA form, the CDR3 reads TGTGCCAGTAGTATAACCGGGACAGACTATGGCTACACCTTC. Translation: CASSITGTDYGYTF. The rearrangement joins TRBV19 to TRBJ1-2, with TRBD1 identical over 7 bases. This CDR3 has 14 amino acids. Losses at the gene ends were 2 bases for V and 3 bases for J; bases not matched to a gene: 3. Germline assignment: CDR1 LNHDA and CDR2 SQIVND (reference sequence).

In nucleotides, the CDR3 is TGTGCCAGCAGTGCAAGTCCGGGATGGCTGTTTTTT. This gives the protein CASSASPGWLFF. The rearrangement joins TRBV2 to TRBJ2-2, with TRBD2 as a possible D gene (5 bases). The germline V gene encodes CDR1 SNHLY and CDR2 FYNNEI. V lost 4 bases and J 13 bases, leaving 13 bases between the germline ends. CDR3 size: 12 residues.

The chain joins TRBV19 to TRBJ1-3; D might be TRBD1 (6 bases). The CDR3 contains 14 residues. Germline V gene sequence: CDR1 LNHDA, CDR2 SQIVND (reference sequence). Trimming removed 5 bases from V and 4 bases from J, with 12 bases in between. CDR3 loop: CASSLTGRGNTIYF. The DNA of the CDR3 is TGTGCCAGTAGTTTAACAGGGCGCGGAAACACCATATATTTT.

V usage is TRBV3-1 (or the pseudogene TRBV3-2) and J usage is TRBJ2-2, with TRBD1 matching over 10 bases. V lost 3 bases to trimming and J lost 5 bases; unmatched junction nucleotides: 9. Germline V lookup: CDR1 LGHDT, CDR2 YNNKEL (reference sequence). There are 17 residues in the CDR3. The CDR3, as DNA: TGTGCCAGCAGCCACCGACAGGGGGCGCCTCGGACCGGGGAGCTGTTTTTT. It translates to CASSHRQGAPRTGELFF.

The chain carries TRBV4-3 and TRBJ1-6; no firm D call. Germline V CDR1 and CDR2: LGHNA, YSLEER. V was clipped by 2 bases and J by 9 bases, with 8 bases between them. There are 13 residues in the CDR3. Here the CDR3 reads CASSQSTSSPLHF. DNA for the CDR3: TGCGCCAGCAGCCAATCGACAAGTTCACCCCTCCACTTT.

The rearrangement joins TRBV2 to TRBJ2-5, with a possible D match to TRBD2 (6 bases). The CDR3 length is 14 residues. Germline values: CDR1 SNHLY, CDR2 FYNNEI. The V end lost 6 bases, the J end lost 4 bases, and 15 bases lay between the germline ends. Here the CDR3 DNA reads TGTGCCAGCAGAACCACTAGCTATCCAGAGACCCAGTACTTC. Translating it yields CASRTTSYPETQYF.

A single count supports this clone. The chain uses TRBV6-2 or TRBV6-3 and TRBJ1-2, with D possibly matching TRBD1 (5 bases). This CDR3 has 14 amino acids. Germline V gene lookup returns CDR1 MNHEY and CDR2 SVGEGT. The ends were cut back, 0 bases at V and 8 bases at J, with 13 bases in the middle. The CDR3 loop reads CASSYSSGAEGYTF. The DNA of the CDR3 is TGTGCCAGCAGTTACTCCAGTGGGGCGGAAGGCTACACCTTC.

This chain connects TRBV28 to TRBJ1-2, with D maybe TRBD1 (5 bases). Trimming pared 7 bases from V and 2 bases from J, leaving 11 bases between. CDR1 and CDR2 (germline): MDHEN, SYDVKM. The CDR3 extends over 13 amino acids. The CDR3 sequence is CASTIGVNYGYTF. Here the CDR3 DNA reads TGTGCCAGCACCATAGGGGTGAACTATGGCTACACCTTC.

This chain joins TRBV19 and TRBJ2-3, with D perhaps matching TRBD2 (7 bases). Germline values: CDR1 LNHDA, CDR2 SQIVND (reference sequence). V was cut by 5 bases and J by 5 bases, with 14 bases left in between. The CDR3 is made up of 14 amino acids. CDR3 residues: CASSGGGGKDTQYF. Here the CDR3 DNA reads TGTGCCAGTAGTGGGGGGGGCGGGAAAGATACGCAGTATTTT.

There are a few counts of this clone. The gene calls are TRBV5-6 and TRBJ1-2; 9 bases match TRBD1. V lost 4 bases, J lost 8 bases, and 6 bases stayed unmatched. Per germline, CDR1 SGHDT and CDR2 YYEEEE. This CDR3 is 13 amino acids long. The CDR3 DNA reads TGTGCCAGCAGCCGGGACAGGGTCGGCGGCTACACCTTC. This sequence encodes CASSRDRVGGYTF.